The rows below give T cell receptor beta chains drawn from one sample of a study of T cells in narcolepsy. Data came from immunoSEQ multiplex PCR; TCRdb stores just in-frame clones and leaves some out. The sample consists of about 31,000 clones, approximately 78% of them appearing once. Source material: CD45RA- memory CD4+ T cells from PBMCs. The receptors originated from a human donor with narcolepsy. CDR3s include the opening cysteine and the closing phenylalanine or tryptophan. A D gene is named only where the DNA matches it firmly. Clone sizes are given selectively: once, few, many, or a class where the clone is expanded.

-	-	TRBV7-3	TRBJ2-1	CASSSGGGGSSYYRNEQFF	TGTGCCAGCAGTTCAGGGGGAGGAGGTAGTTCATACTACAGGAATGAGCAGTTCTTC
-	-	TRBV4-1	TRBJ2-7	CASSPGFTVGEQYF	TGCGCCAGCAGCCCGGGGTTTACCGTGGGCGAGCAGTACTTC
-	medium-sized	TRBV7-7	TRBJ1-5	CASSLRGASNQPQHF	TGTGCCAGCAGCTTAAGAGGGGCAAGCAATCAGCCCCAGCATTTT
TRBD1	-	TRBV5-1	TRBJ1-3	CASSSGQGPSGNTIYF	TGCGCCAGCAGCTCCGGACAGGGCCCCTCTGGAAACACCATATATTTT
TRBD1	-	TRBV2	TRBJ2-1	CASREDPGQGANEQFF	TGTGCCAGCAGGGAGGACCCGGGACAGGGGGCCAATGAGCAGTTCTTC
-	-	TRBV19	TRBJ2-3	CASGNGSPASEDTQYF	TGTGCCAGTGGGAACGGCTCCCCGGCTAGCGAGGATACGCAGTATTTT
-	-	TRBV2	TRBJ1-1	CASGRRGEKTEAFF	TGTGCCAGCGGTCGCCGGGGGGAAAAGACTGAAGCTTTCTTT
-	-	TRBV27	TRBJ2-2	CASSRYTDPSGVTGELFF	TGTGCCAGCAGTCGCTACACGGACCCGTCCGGTGTCACCGGGGAGCTGTTTTTT
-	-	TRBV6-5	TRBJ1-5	CASSYSGGSQPQHF	TGTGCCAGCAGTTACTCGGGAGGTAGTCAGCCCCAGCATTTT
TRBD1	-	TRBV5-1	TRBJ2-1	CASSGTGVVNEQFF	TGCGCCAGCAGCGGTACAGGGGTGGTGAATGAGCAGTTCTTC
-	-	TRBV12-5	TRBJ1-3	CASRKTSGNTIYF	TGTGCCAGCCGTAAGACCTCTGGAAACACCATATATTTT
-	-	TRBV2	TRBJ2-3	CASNSITSTDTQYF	TGTGCCAGCAACTCAATCACAAGCACAGATACGCAGTATTTT
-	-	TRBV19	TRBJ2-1	CASSITLRDRSSYNEQFF	TGTGCCAGTAGTATAACCCTACGGGACCGGAGCTCCTACAATGAGCAGTTCTTC
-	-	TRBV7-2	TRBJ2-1	CASSLGLAGITFF	TGTGCCAGCAGCTTAGGTCTGGCGGGGATTACGTTCTTC
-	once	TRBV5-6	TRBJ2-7	CASSLVSGPYEQYF	TGTGCCAGCAGCTTGGTTTCCGGGCCCTACGAGCAGTACTTC
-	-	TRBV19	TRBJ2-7	CASKRAGANYEQYF	TGTGCCAGTAAGAGGGCAGGGGCCAACTACGAGCAGTACTTC
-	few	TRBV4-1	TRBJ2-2	CASSRGGLVRAGGELFF	TGCGCCAGCAGCAGAGGGGGATTGGTCAGGGCGGGCGGGGAGCTGTTTTTT
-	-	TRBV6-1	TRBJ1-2	CASSETRNYGYTF	TGTGCCAGCAGTGAGACAAGAAACTATGGCTACACCTTC
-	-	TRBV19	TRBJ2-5	CASAGNQETQYF	TGTGCCAGCGCGGGGAACCAAGAGACCCAGTACTTC
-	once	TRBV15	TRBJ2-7	CATSRDTGSEQYF	TGTGCCACCAGCAGAGATACAGGGAGCGAGCAGTACTTC
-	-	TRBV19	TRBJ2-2	CASSSTGPGELFF	TGTGCCAGTAGTTCAACAGGTCCCGGGGAGCTGTTTTTT
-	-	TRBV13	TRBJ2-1	CASSFNLAGAEQFF	TGTGCCAGCAGCTTTAATCTTGCAGGCGCTGAGCAGTTCTTC
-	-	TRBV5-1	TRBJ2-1	CASSRGLFSSYNEQFF	TGCGCCAGCAGCCGCGGACTTTTCAGCTCCTACAATGAGCAGTTCTTC
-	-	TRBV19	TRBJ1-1	CASSTRTWNTEAFF	TGTGCCAGTAGTACCCGCACGTGGAACACTGAAGCTTTCTTT
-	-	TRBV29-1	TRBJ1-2	CSVGTAANYGYTF	TGCAGCGTTGGGACAGCGGCTAACTATGGCTACACCTTC
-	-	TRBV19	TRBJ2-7	CASSEGQGPLYEQYF	TGTGCCAGTAGTGAGGGTCAGGGACCCCTCTACGAGCAGTACTTC
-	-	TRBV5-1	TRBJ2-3	CASSLGAGITDTQYF	TGCGCCAGCTCCCTGGGGGCAGGGATCACAGATACGCAGTATTTT
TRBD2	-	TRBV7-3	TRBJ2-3	CASSLNPAGGTDTQYF	TGTGCCAGCAGCTTAAATCCAGCGGGAGGCACAGATACGCAGTATTTT
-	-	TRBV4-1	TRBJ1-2	CASSQGPIGGGYGYTF	TGCGCCAGCAGCCAAGGCCCGATAGGGGGGGGCTACGGCTACACCTTC